The sequence of this TCR beta chain was determined in a study of beta chain features in type 1 diabetes listed by TCRdb under 2018. With regard to the full study: Mean age, gender distribution, total cell number and subset yield were not different between patients and healthy donors. Across all samples, approximately 100 million sorted cells were examined, and cell number per subset correlated strongly with RNA yield. The study compared TCRB repertoires of sorted circulating CD4+ T cell subsets between recently diagnosed type 1 diabetes patients and matched healthy donors. Naive and central memory subsets were obtained from all 28 donors, but regulatory and stem cell-like memory subsets were isolated from only 8 patients and about 8 healthy donors. Findings and caveats that apply to the study as a whole: Sequencing cDNA rather than genomic DNA could over-represent highly expressing activated cells, although activation and CD3 levels did not differ between groups. At VDJ recombination sites, type 1 diabetes patients had fewer insertions and more deleted nucleotides, which implies abnormalities in thymic rearrangement. In all four CD4+ subsets, TCRB CDR3 length was moderately but significantly shorter in type 1 diabetes patients. Naive, central memory and regulatory TCRB repertoires appeared more similar among patients than among healthy donors. Because small numbers of individuals were included in the HLA sub-analyses, any influence of HLA type on TCRB rearrangement was left unresolved. Shorter templates might be favored by PCR, yet because patient and control samples were amplified and corrected together, any such skew would affect both groups equally.

From its cysteine to its phenylalanine, the CDR3 spans 15 amino acids. Only CDR3 DNA remains: 45 bases, in frame from the first base. The germline V gene provides CDR1 SGHNT and CDR2 YENEEA. V loses 4 bases at its end and J loses 2 bases; junction bases beyond the gene matches: 4. The entire isolated RNA was reverse transcribed using the High Capacity cDNA Reverse Transcription Kit, and thus expressed TCRB transcripts were sequenced. Naive, central memory and regulatory T cell samples underwent deep immunoSEQ sequencing, averaging about 3.57 million total reads per sample. Sorted cells were lysed in RLT buffer and RNA was extracted with DNase-treated RNeasy Micro or Mini kits, depending on cell number. Each cell subset was processed separately to prevent cross-contamination, with patient and healthy donor samples processed together. Using the immunoSEQ multiplex PCR, TCRB sequences were amplified from cDNA into 87-bp fragments spanning the CDR3 region. Amplicons were sequenced on the Illumina HiSeq platform. Regarding the original processing steps: PCR bias was corrected computationally using synthetic template baselines, and reads within Hamming distance 2 were collapsed, with unmergeable singletons discarded. Reads were aligned to IMGT to assign V, D and J genes, CDR3 length, and insertions or deletions at six rearrangement sites. Within each subset, clonotype counts were normalized to the number of sorted cells before true diversity and Gini coefficients were calculated with the tcR R package. Repertoire sharing was quantified using the overlap coefficient calculated on TCRB nucleotide sequences. TCRdb re-hosts the immuneACCESS table, in-frame sequences only. Its copies lack some clones; in the studies checked, an unresolved V gene accounts for under half of them, and the cause for the rest is not known. The DNA gave D and trimming, while V, J and clone size come from that table. The sample records about 150,000 clones, over 7.5% of which are singletons. The ten largest clones add up to almost 0.65% of the sample.

Each donor gave one peripheral blood draw, approximately 100 mL on average, collected into heparinised tubes. Using a panel that included CD45RO, CCR7, CD25, CD127, CD95 and CD27, naive, central memory, regulatory and stem cell-like memory CD4+ T cells were sorted on a BD FACSAria II. Every sorted population had a purity above 95%. PBMCs were separated immediately by Lymphoprep density gradient centrifugation and were stained directly, without being cultured. To minimize batch effects, samples were stained and sorted in pairs, one healthy donor with one patient per experiment. This clone has just a few counts. What this receptor recognizes is not known. Base qualities are missing; no much larger clone stands one base away.

This receptor was identified in a man aged 18 to 35 in good health. Sequencing used central memory CD4+ T cells from blood. The chain is made from TRBV11-3 and TRBJ2-3, and TRBD1 matches 9 of the central bases. The CDR3 in this case is CASSSGQGPTDTQYF. The DNA is TGTGCCAGCAGCTCGGGACAGGGACCCACAGATACGCAGTATTTT.